This T cell receptor (beta chain) was observed in a study of cytomegalovirus exposure and HLA in healthy donors. The study's findings and limits: Per a later analysis, HLA-associated TCR beta chains showed more clonal expansion than other, equally common TCR beta chains.

Note on this clone: Its matching antigen is unknown.

The V and J ends lost 4 bases and 9 bases, in that order; junction bases with no gene match: 4. There are 12 residues in the CDR3. CDR1 and CDR2 from the germline V gene are MDHEN and SYDVKM. PCR amplification relied on 60 Vbeta primers (plus 13 Jbeta primers). Sequenced by immunoSEQ multiplex PCR; TCRdb stores in-frame clones only, minus some. The sample consists of 150,000 to 200,000 clones, roughly 85% of them appearing once. V gene TRBV28 combines with J gene TRBJ2-3; TRBD1 matches 7 bases. The sequenced material came from PBMCs. The receptor was isolated from a woman between 45 and 60 years old in good health and CMV-seronegative. The CDR3 nucleotides read TGTGCCAGCAGTTCAGGGGGAAGAACGCAGTATTTT. It is translated as CASSSGGRTQYF.